This T cell receptor beta chain was identified during a study of CD8+ T cells in alopecia areata. The CDR3 has 15 amino acids. V gave up 0 bases and J gave up 8 bases, with 16 bases separating them. The V gene's germline CDR1 is LGHNT and CDR2 FRNRAP. Treatment defined: oral pan-JAK inhibitor, 5-10 mg twice daily. In each case, RNA was isolated and then reverse transcribed into cDNA as the sequencing template. The repertoire was sequenced with immunoSEQ multiplex PCR; TCRdb's copy has only in-frame clones and lacks some. Of 150,000 to 200,000 clones in the sample, 58% were seen once. The chain employs TRBV12-5 and TRBJ1-2; D is ambiguous. This TCR derives from a human donor with alopecia areata. This specimen was CD4+ T cells sorted from blood, taken at approximately week 60, from a patient treated with tofacitinib. The CDR3 DNA sequence: TGTGCTAGTGGTTTGGTACAAGTCAGTCTATGGGGCTACACCTTC. The encoded protein is CASGLVQVSLWGYTF.